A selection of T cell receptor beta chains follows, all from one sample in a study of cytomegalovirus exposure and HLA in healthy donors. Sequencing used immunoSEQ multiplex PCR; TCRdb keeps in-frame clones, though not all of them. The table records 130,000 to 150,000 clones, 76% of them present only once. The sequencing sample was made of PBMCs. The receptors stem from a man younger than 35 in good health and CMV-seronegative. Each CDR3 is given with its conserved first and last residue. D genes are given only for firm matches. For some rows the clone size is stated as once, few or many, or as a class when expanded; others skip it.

cdr3_nt: TGTGCCAGCATCCGCCCCGGAGGGAGGGAGACCCAGTACTTC
cdr3_aa: CASIRPGGRETQYF
d_call: NA
j_call: TRBJ2-5
clone_size: NA
v_call: TRBV2

cdr3_nt: TGCGCCAGCAGGGTGAGCTCCTACAATGAGCAGTTCTTC
cdr3_aa: CASRVSSYNEQFF
d_call: NA
j_call: TRBJ2-1
clone_size: NA
v_call: TRBV10-2

cdr3_nt: TGTGCCAGCAGCCGAGGCGGGACAGGAAGGACTGAAGCTTTCTTT
cdr3_aa: CASSRGGTGRTEAFF
d_call: TRBD1
j_call: TRBJ1-1
clone_size: few
v_call: TRBV16

cdr3_nt: TGTGCCAGCAGCTTAGCGTTAGCGGGACCCCCTACTACTGGGGAGCTGTTTTTT
cdr3_aa: CASSLALAGPPTTGELFF
d_call: TRBD2
j_call: TRBJ2-2
clone_size: NA
v_call: TRBV7-2

cdr3_nt: TGCGCCAGCAACCGAGGGGGCTCCGGAATGAACACTGAAGCTTTCTTT
cdr3_aa: CASNRGGSGMNTEAFF
d_call: TRBD1
j_call: TRBJ1-1
clone_size: NA
v_call: TRBV5-1

cdr3_nt: TGTGCCAGCAGCGAGGAAGTTCGGTCGGTCCGGACCGGGGAGCTGTTTTTT
cdr3_aa: CASSEEVRSVRTGELFF
d_call: NA
j_call: TRBJ2-2
clone_size: NA
v_call: TRBV7-6

cdr3_nt: TGTGCCTGGAGTCCCCTAGCGGTCGAATCCTACGAGCAGTACTTC
cdr3_aa: CAWSPLAVESYEQYF
d_call: TRBD2
j_call: TRBJ2-7
clone_size: NA
v_call: TRBV30

cdr3_nt: TGTGCCTGGAGTGTACTAGGGACAGGGAGGACCGGGGAGCTGTTTTTT
cdr3_aa: CAWSVLGTGRTGELFF
d_call: TRBD1
j_call: TRBJ2-2
clone_size: NA
v_call: TRBV30

cdr3_nt: TGCGCCAGCAGCTGGAGGACAGGGGGCGAGAACGAGCAGTACTTC
cdr3_aa: CASSWRTGGENEQYF
d_call: TRBD1
j_call: TRBJ2-7
clone_size: NA
v_call: TRBV5-1

cdr3_nt: TGTGCCTGGATGGGCCCCCTCTACGAGCAGTACTTC
cdr3_aa: CAWMGPLYEQYF
d_call: NA
j_call: TRBJ2-7
clone_size: NA
v_call: TRBV30

cdr3_nt: TGTGCCAGTAGTCGGGCTAGCGGGACACACTACGAGCAGTACTTC
cdr3_aa: CASSRASGTHYEQYF
d_call: TRBD2
j_call: TRBJ2-7
clone_size: NA
v_call: TRBV19

cdr3_nt: TGTGCCAGCAGTCTCGGTTGGGTTCGGGACTACAATGAGCAGTTCTTC
cdr3_aa: CASSLGWVRDYNEQFF
d_call: NA
j_call: TRBJ2-1
clone_size: NA
v_call: TRBV5-6

cdr3_nt: TGCAGCGTGATTACCTTACGACAGGGTTACGAATATGGCTACACCTTC
cdr3_aa: CSVITLRQGYEYGYTF
d_call: TRBD1
j_call: TRBJ1-2
clone_size: few
v_call: TRBV29-1

cdr3_nt: TGTGCCAGCAACCCACAGGGATCCTATGGCTACACCTTC
cdr3_aa: CASNPQGSYGYTF
d_call: NA
j_call: TRBJ1-2
clone_size: NA
v_call: TRBV6-1

cdr3_nt: TGTGCCAGCAGTTACTCCAGGTCCAATGAGCAGTTCTTC
cdr3_aa: CASSYSRSNEQFF
d_call: NA
j_call: TRBJ2-1
clone_size: NA
v_call: TRBV6-5

cdr3_nt: TGTGCCAGCAGCACATACACAGGGGGGTTGGGGAACCTGTTTTTT
cdr3_aa: CASSTYTGGLGNLFF
d_call: TRBD1
j_call: TRBJ1-4
clone_size: NA
v_call: TRBV7-8

cdr3_nt: TGTGCCAGCAGTACGGGACTAGCGGTTTCCTACAATGAGCAGTTCTTC
cdr3_aa: CASSTGLAVSYNEQFF
d_call: TRBD2
j_call: TRBJ2-1
clone_size: NA
v_call: TRBV28

cdr3_nt: TGCGCCAGCAGCCTTAGCGGGAGCTTGGGAACAGATACGCAGTATTTT
cdr3_aa: CASSLSGSLGTDTQYF
d_call: TRBD2
j_call: TRBJ2-3
clone_size: NA
v_call: TRBV4-1

cdr3_nt: TGTGCCAGCAGCTCCCGCGGGACTAGCGGGAAAGAGACCCAGTACTTC
cdr3_aa: CASSSRGTSGKETQYF
d_call: TRBD2
j_call: TRBJ2-5
clone_size: NA
v_call: TRBV7-3

cdr3_nt: TGCGCCAGCAGCGGCGGGGACAGCGTCCCTTCTCGTGGCTACACCTTC
cdr3_aa: CASSGGDSVPSRGYTF
d_call: TRBD1
j_call: TRBJ1-2
clone_size: NA
v_call: TRBV5-1

cdr3_nt: TGTGCCTGGAGTTCCAGCTCCTACAATGAGCAGTTCTTC
cdr3_aa: CAWSSSSYNEQFF
d_call: NA
j_call: TRBJ2-1
clone_size: NA
v_call: TRBV30